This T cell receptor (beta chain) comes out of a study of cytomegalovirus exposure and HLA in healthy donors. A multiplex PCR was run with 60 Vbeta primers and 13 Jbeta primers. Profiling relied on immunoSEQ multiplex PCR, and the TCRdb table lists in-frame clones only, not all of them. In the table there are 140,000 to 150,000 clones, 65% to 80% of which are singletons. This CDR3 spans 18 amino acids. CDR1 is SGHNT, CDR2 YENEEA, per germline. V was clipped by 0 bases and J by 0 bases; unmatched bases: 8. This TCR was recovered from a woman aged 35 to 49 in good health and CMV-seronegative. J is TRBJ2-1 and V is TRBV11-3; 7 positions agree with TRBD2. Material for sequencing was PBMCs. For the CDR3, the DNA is TGTGCCAGCAGCTTAGACCAAGCGGGATCGAGCTCCTACAATGAGCAGTTCTTC. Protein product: CASSLDQAGSSSYNEQFF.